This section outlines one TCR beta chain sequence together with its context. Its antigen is as yet unknown. Deletions cut 5 bases from V and 7 bases from J, with 11 bases between. Germline-derived CDR1 and CDR2 are SGHNT and YENEEA. The CDR3 is 12 residues long. The data were obtained in a study of cytomegalovirus exposure and HLA in healthy donors. Study-level findings and limits: Researchers catalogued around 150 TCR beta chains as cytomegalovirus-associated.

Data came from immunoSEQ multiplex PCR; TCRdb stores just in-frame clones and leaves some out. The table has about 130,000 clones, 89% seen once; the top ten hold 1.2%. Sequenced sample: PBMCs. The V call is TRBV11-3, the J call TRBJ1-2; possible D gene TRBD1, 5 bases. This TCR was sampled from a woman younger than 30 in good health and CMV-seronegative. In DNA form, the CDR3 reads TGTGCCAGCAGCAAAGACGGGGGTGGCTACACCTTC. As protein: CASSKDGGGYTF.